The 25 T cell receptor beta chains listed next were all sequenced from one sample in a study of T-cell reconstitution after alpha-beta-depleted transplantation in children. Construction of the TCRbeta library involved unique molecular identifiers. Via MiXCR, TCRdb re-called the PCR reads, giving one row per CDR3 protein. The sample includes approximately 230,000 distinct CDR3 sequences, approximately 24% of them seen just once. The input for sequencing was PBMCs, mostly from graft donor cells, taken 360 days after TCRalphabeta/CD19-depleted stem cell transplant. The receptors stem from a female patient aged 2-10 years who had a stem cell transplant for congenital amegakaryocytic thrombocytopenia, so the T cells may come from the graft donor.

This chain links TRBV3-1 with TRBJ2-7; TRBD1 aligns across 8 bases. The CDR3 spans 18 residues. V lost 5 bases, J lost 3 bases, and 18 bases stayed unmatched. CDR1 is LGHDT and CDR2 is YNNKEL in the germline V gene (reference sequence). The CDR3: CASSYFSGTGHKSYEQYF. The CDR3 DNA reads TGTGCCAGCAGCTACTTTTCCGGGACAGGCCATAAAAGCTACGAGCAGTACTTC.

The chain is built from TRBV6-2 or TRBV6-3 and TRBJ2-1, with TRBD2 matching 13 bases. There are 15 residues in the CDR3. The germline CDR1 and CDR2 sequences are MNHEY and SVGEGT. The junction had 3 bases not matched to a gene; V was cut back by 5 bases and J by 5 bases. The CDR3 nucleotides are TGTGCCAGCAGTACGGGACTAGCGGGAAACAATGAGCAGTTCTTC. Protein sequence: CASSTGLAGNNEQFF.

This clonotype was picked up a small number of times. The chain has TRBV28 and TRBJ1-5; unclear D gene. The germline V and J ends were trimmed by 10 bases and 3 bases, with 19 bases remaining between them. Germline-derived CDR1 and CDR2 are MDHEN and SYDVKM. CDR3 length: 15 residues. CDR3 region: CATTTVDGANQPQHF. The CDR3 nucleotides read TGTGCCACCACAACGGTGGATGGTGCCAATCAGCCCCAGCATTTT.

This sequence joins TRBV4-3 and TRBJ1-1; TRBD1 matches at 11 bases. This CDR3 has 16 amino acids. V shed 4 bases and J 3 bases; nucleotides not matched to a gene: 7. Germline V gene data show CDR1 as LGHNA and CDR2 as YSLEER. The CDR3 is CASSLDRGLEDTEAFF. Here the CDR3 DNA reads TGCGCCAGCAGCCTGGACAGGGGGCTTGAGGACACTGAAGCTTTCTTT.

The chain carries TRBV4-2 and TRBJ2-3; D may be TRBD1 or TRBD2 (5 bases each). The CDR3 is made up of 19 amino acids. Germline-derived CDR1 and CDR2 are LGHNA and YNFKEQ. V was trimmed by 4 bases and J by 2 bases, leaving 25 bases between them. The CDR3 DNA sequence: TGTGCCAGCAGCCCCATAGGGGCAGGGACGAGTCCCTTCACAGATACGCAGTATTTT. It is translated as CASSPIGAGTSPFTDTQYF.

There are many counts of this clonotype. This chain connects TRBV7-8 to TRBJ2-2; TRBD2 matches at 9 bases. The CDR3 runs 17 residues. After removal of 5 bases from V and 5 bases from J, the junction contained 12 bases not matched to a gene. Germline CDR1 reads SGHVS; CDR2 reads FQNEAQ. CDR3 DNA sequence: TGTGCCAGCAGCCGGTCTGGCGGGAGGGTAGGGACCGGGGAGCTGTTTTTT. It yields the protein CASSRSGGRVGTGELFF.

The gene calls are TRBV7-9 and TRBJ1-5; D gene ambiguous. The CDR3 sequence is 12 residues long. V lost 2 bases and J 6 bases, leaving 5 bases between the germline ends. Germline loops: CDR1 SEHNR, CDR2 FQNEAQ (reference sequence). The CDR3 loop is CASSLSSQPQHF. CDR3 sequence (DNA): TGTGCCAGCAGCTTATCGTCTCAGCCCCAGCATTTT.

This clonotype was picked up a small number of times. The chain joins TRBV5-1 to TRBJ2-7; 8 nucleotides align to TRBD2. CDR3 length: 14 amino acids. Germline trimming cut 1 base from V and 4 bases from J; bases unmatched to any gene: 4. Germline CDR1 SGHRS, CDR2 YFSETQ. In DNA form, the CDR3 reads TGCGCCAGCAGCTTGCCGGGAGGGCCTTACGAGCAGTACTTC. Its protein is CASSLPGGPYEQYF.

This clonotype has a handful of counts. The chain links TRBV3-1 to TRBJ2-1; unclear D gene. CDR3 length: 12 residues. Trimming pared 5 bases from V and 10 bases from J, leaving 12 bases between. Germline V gives CDR1 LGHDT, CDR2 YNNKEL (reference sequence). The CDR3 loop reads CASSWVGEEQFF. The CDR3 region has the DNA TGTGCCAGCAGCTGGGTAGGAGAAGAGCAGTTCTTC.

The CDR3 loop reads CAWSGGLDNQPQHF. The DNA of the CDR3 is TGTGCCTGGAGTGGCGGTTTGGACAATCAGCCCCAGCATTTT. The rearrangement links TRBV30 to TRBJ1-5; D not certain. The CDR3 consists of 14 residues. Trimming removed 1 base at V and 3 bases at J, with 10 bases between. CDR1 is GTSNPN, CDR2 SVGIG, per germline (reference sequence). Drawing the rest from reference TRBV30 and TRBJ1-5, the complete variable domain is SQTIHQWPATLVQPVGSPLSLECTVEGTSNPNLYWYRQAAGRGLQLLFYSVGIGQISSEVPQNLSASRPQDRQFILSSKKLLLSDSGFYLCAWSGGLDNQPQHFGDGTRLSIL.

This clonotype was seen only a few times. The rearrangement joins TRBV15 to TRBJ2-5, with D perhaps matching TRBD1 (6 bases). CDR1 and CDR2 from the germline V gene are LNHNV and YYDKDF (reference sequence). Deletions cut 1 base from V and 5 bases from J, with 14 bases between. The CDR3 has 15 residues. CDR3: CATSRGAQGWETQYF. In DNA, the CDR3 is TGTGCCACCAGCAGAGGCGCACAGGGTTGGGAGACCCAGTACTTC. Filled out from reference TRBV15 and TRBJ2-5, the complete variable domain reads DAMVIQNPRYQVTQFGKPVTLSCSQTLNHNVMYWYQQKSSQAPKLLFHYYDKDFNNEADTPDNFQSRRPNTSFCFLDIRSPGLGDTAMYLCATSRGAQGWETQYFGPGTRLLVL.

This clonotype was seen at least ten times. The rearrangement uses TRBV12-3 or TRBV12-4 and TRBJ2-5; D uncertain. This CDR3 spans 15 amino acids. V was clipped by 2 bases and J by 3 bases, with 13 bases between them. In DNA, the CDR3 is TGTGCCAGCAGTTTACGTCTTGGTGGCGAAGAGACCCAGTACTTC. It yields the protein CASSLRLGGEETQYF.

The chain uses TRBV27 and TRBJ2-1; 8 positions agree with TRBD2. The germline V gene encodes CDR1 MNHEY and CDR2 SMNVEV (reference sequence). The V and J ends lost 8 bases and 4 bases, in that order; junction bases with no gene match: 4. The CDR3 contains 13 residues. CDR3 residues: CASGAGEYNEQFF. In DNA form, the CDR3 reads TGTGCCAGCGGAGCGGGAGAATACAATGAGCAGTTCTTC.

This clonotype was counted a few times. V and J are TRBV2 and TRBJ2-3; D possibly corresponds to TRBD1 (5 bases). V was clipped by 5 bases and J by 1 base, with 13 bases between them. The CDR3 length is 15 residues. Germline V gives CDR1 SNHLY, CDR2 FYNNEI. CDR3 nucleotide sequence: TGTGCCAGCAGTAGACAGAATCGCGGCACAGATACGCAGTATTTT. Translation: CASSRQNRGTDTQYF.

The chain joins TRBV28 to TRBJ1-1; no clear D. This CDR3 is 10 amino acids long. V was trimmed by 8 bases and J by 0 bases, leaving 1 base between them. The V gene's germline CDR1 is MDHEN and CDR2 SYDVKM. The CDR3 region is CASVNTEAFF. CDR3 DNA sequence: TGTGCCAGCGTGAACACTGAAGCTTTCTTT.

This chain joins TRBV5-8 and TRBJ1-1; D is unresolved. Germline values: CDR1 SGHTS, CDR2 YDEGEE. The V end was cut by 3 bases, the J end by 2 bases, with 8 bases between. The CDR3 has 13 amino acids. In nucleotides, the CDR3 is TGTGCCAGCAGCTCCAAATTTAACACTGAAGCTTTCTTT. Encoded protein: CASSSKFNTEAFF.

This clonotype was recorded at least ten times. The V call is TRBV12-3 or TRBV12-4, the J call TRBJ2-1; TRBD2 matches at 7 bases. Trimming removed 5 bases from V and 12 bases from J; junction bases left unmatched: 7. There are 12 residues in the CDR3. The CDR3 bases are TGTGCCAGCAGTCCCAGCGGGACGGGGCAGTTCTTC. This translates into CASSPSGTGQFF.

The chain couples TRBV6-1 to TRBJ2-3, with no clear D. Germline values: CDR1 MNHNS, CDR2 SASEGT. V was shortened by 8 bases and J by 0 bases, with 12 bases between the two germline ends. CDR3 length: 14 residues. CDR3 loop: CASSYDRSTDTQYF. CDR3 DNA: TGTGCCAGCTCTTATGACCGGAGCACAGATACGCAGTATTTT.

This chain uses TRBV24-1 with TRBJ2-1; D may be TRBD1 or TRBD2 (5 bases each). Germline V gives CDR1 KGHDR, CDR2 SFDVKD. The CDR3 length is 17 residues. Deletions cut 3 bases from V and 8 bases from J, with 22 bases between. CDR3 residues: CATSDQTPGAGVYEQFF. CDR3 sequence (DNA): TGTGCCACCAGTGATCAGACCCCCGGGGCCGGGGTGTATGAGCAGTTCTTC.

The chain uses TRBV27 and TRBJ2-7; D is unclear. Trimming pared 0 bases from V and 0 bases from J, leaving 9 bases between. The CDR3 is 15 amino acids. The V gene's germline CDR1 is MNHEY and CDR2 SMNVEV (reference sequence). The CDR3 loop is CASSLSARLSYEQYF. CDR3 nucleotides: TGTGCCAGCAGTTTATCCGCCAGGCTCTCCTACGAGCAGTACTTC.

This clonotype turned up a few times. The chain recombines TRBV6-2 or TRBV6-3 with TRBJ2-5; D not resolved. CDR1 is MNHEY and CDR2 is SVGEGT in the germline V gene. Trimming took 1 base from V and 3 from J, leaving 9 bases between them. CDR3 size: 14 residues. The chain's CDR3 is CASSYFPREETQYF. The CDR3 region has the DNA TGTGCCAGCAGTTACTTCCCTAGGGAAGAGACCCAGTACTTC.

The chain is built from TRBV5-1 and TRBJ1-1, with 10 bases matching TRBD1. J was trimmed by 7 bases and V by 3 bases; bases with no gene match: 9. CDR3 length: 15 amino acids. Germline V gene sequence: CDR1 SGHRS, CDR2 YFSETQ. This chain's CDR3 is CASSYTGTGVVEAFF. The CDR3, as DNA: TGCGCCAGCAGCTATACGGGGACAGGGGTGGTTGAAGCTTTCTTT.

In its sample, this clonotype was seen a few times. The chain joins TRBV15 to TRBJ2-5; D ambiguous. Germline V gives CDR1 LNHNV, CDR2 YYDKDF (reference sequence). V was pared by 0 bases and J by 3 bases, with 8 bases between. The CDR3 is 14 amino acids. The CDR3 DNA is TGTGCCACCAGCAGAGATTTAGGGAAAGAGACCCAGTACTTC. Protein product: CATSRDLGKETQYF.

Only a few counts were recorded for this clonotype. This chain links TRBV3-1 with TRBJ2-1; D uncertain. There are 13 residues in the CDR3. The V end was cut by 1 base, the J end by 8 bases, with 9 bases between. Germline CDR1 reads LGHDT; CDR2 reads YNNKEL (reference sequence). The CDR3 region is CASSQAHLDEQFF. The CDR3 nucleotides read TGTGCCAGCAGCCAAGCACATTTGGATGAGCAGTTCTTC.

The chain couples TRBV4-1 to TRBJ2-4, with 7 bases aligning to TRBD2. Germline loops: CDR1 MGHRA, CDR2 YSYEKL. This CDR3 is 18 amino acids long. With 2 bases clipped from V and 0 bases from J, the junction kept 10 bases outside the gene matches. Here the CDR3 DNA reads TGCGCCAGCAGCCAAATTGTCCCGCTAGCGGTAGCCAAAAACATTCAGTACTTC. Translating gives CASSQIVPLAVAKNIQYF.